This TCR beta chain derives from a study of synovial regulatory T cells in juvenile arthritis. CDR1 is LNHDA and CDR2 is SQIVND in the germline V gene (reference sequence). CDR3 length: 15 residues. DNA is not on record. Profiled with immunoSEQ multiplex PCR; TCRdb holds only in-frame clones, not every one. In total, the table holds 9,500 to 10,000 clones. In regard to this clone: Its specificity is unknown.

Findings and limits, study-wide: Inflammation-associated Treg cells in blood had less TCR diversity than the remaining blood Treg cells. Synovial Tregs shared more CDR3 sequences with iaTregs than other blood Tregs.

V gene TRBV19 combines with J gene TRBJ2-1; TCRdb's D call of TRBD2 is untestable without DNA. Source material: Treg cells from blood. Subset described: remaining (HLA-DR-negative) circulating blood Treg cells. The sequence was collected from a donor younger than 35 with juvenile idiopathic arthritis. CDR3 sequence reads: CASGGIAGAYNEQFF.